This T cell receptor beta chain derives from a study of cytomegalovirus exposure and HLA in healthy donors. Only one count was recorded for this clone. This PCR relied on a set of 60 Vbeta primers and 13 Jbeta primers. Only in-frame clones appear in the TCRdb table, and some are missing; sequencing was by immunoSEQ multiplex PCR. The table includes under 150,000 clones, roughly 80% detected once. The CDR3 loop spans 17 amino acids. Looked up from germline, CDR1 is WNHNN and CDR2 is SYGVQD (reference sequence). The V gene end was trimmed by 0 bases and the J gene end by 1 base; junction bases not matched to a gene: 8.

The receptor was isolated from a woman aged 40 to 50 in good health and CMV-seropositive. The chain uses TRBV10-1 and TRBJ1-1; 7 bases are a match to TRBD1. Material for sequencing was PBMCs. CDR3 coding DNA: TGCGCCAGCAGTGAGTCGGGTTTGGGGGACAGGAACACTGAAGCTTTCTTT. The encoded protein is CASSESGLGDRNTEAFF.